This record concerns one T cell receptor beta chain sequence. Judged by its sample share, this clonotype qualifies as medium-sized (0.01 to 0.1%). The antigen it recognizes is unknown. No clone much larger than this one lies a single base away; base qualities are absent. This sample stems from a study (dated by TCRdb to 2015 to 2016). About the study as a whole: The origins of HIV persistence were investigated in individuals who naturally controlled HIV infection.

The library was produced with 5' RACE. TCRdb lists the instrument as Illumina HiSeq 2000. In-frame beta chains were kept once TCRdb had trimmed the public reads at Q25 with fastp and called clones with MiXCR. For every CDR3 protein sequence, its rows merge into one entry that carries the most common genes and DNA. This sample holds approximately 3,000 distinct CDR3 sequences; 6.5% to 7% were observed only once. About 6.5% of the sample lies in the top ten. According to the germline V gene, CDR1 reads LGHNT and CDR2 reads FRNRAP. From the cysteine up to the valine, the CDR3 has a length of 13 residues. Of the read, only the CDR3 DNA is kept; its 39 bases are in frame from base 1. Deletion took 6 bases off V and 2 bases off J, with a span of 11 bases between the germline ends.

The rearrangement combines TRBV12-5 with TRBJ2-7, and possibly TRBD1, on 5 matching bases. The source material was total memory T cells from blood PBMCs. The meaning of the sample's cell subset or site label: transitional memory CD4+ T cells. This sequence originates from a female donor with HIV. The CDR3 loop reads CASGRDSTYEQYV. The DNA sequence is as follows: TGTGCTAGTGGACGTGACAGTACCTACGAGCAGTACGTC.